What follows describes a single T cell receptor (beta chain). What it binds is unknown. A CD45RA+ naive subset and a CD45RA-negative memory subset were split from CD4+ cells. The CDR3 sequence is 15 residues long. Germline V gives CDR1 SGHVS, CDR2 FQNEAQ. Germline trimming cut 5 bases from V and 3 bases from J; bases unmatched to any gene: 5. Measured with immunoSEQ multiplex PCR; TCRdb has only the in-frame clones, and not every one. The data show millions of clones, with about 92% seen just once and roughly 0.13% held by the top ten. The data were taken from a study of shared clonotypes between healthy human individuals. General observations from the study: Shared clonotypes across all four donors exceeded non-shared ones in generation probability. On the whole, naive subsets had larger estimated richness than memory subsets had.

The source of this sequence is a man aged 18 to 35 in good health. V usage is TRBV7-8 and J usage is TRBJ1-4; 8 positions match TRBD1. The sequenced material came from naive CD4+ T cells sorted from blood. Subset indicated: CD45RA+ positively selected. CDR3 loop: CASSPQQGANEKLFF. The CDR3 DNA is TGTGCCAGCAGCCCTCAACAGGGGGCTAATGAAAAACTGTTTTTT.